This T cell receptor (beta chain) was captured in a study of T cells expressing NK-cell markers. Study background: Repertoires of TCR beta were obtained from T cells sorted as CD3+CD56+NKG2C+, CD3+CD56+NKG2C- and CD3+CD56-NKG2C+. Study outcomes and limitations: About 6 donors had dominant NKG2C+ clonotypes that comprised about 1.0-7.5% of their CD8+ T cells. The same clonotypes also predominated in the CD3+CD56-NKG2C+ fraction of several donors.

On this clonotype: Its antigen remains unknown.

The CDR3 extends over 14 amino acids. Germline CDR1 reads MNHNY; CDR2 reads SVGAGI (reference sequence). The authors made TCR beta cDNA libraries by 5'RACE template switching. This switching added a universal primer site and UMIs. With the 5' RACE reads reprocessed, TCRdb shows one record per CDR3 protein and no DNA. Listed are around 470,000 distinct CDR3 sequences; 1.4% falls within the top ten. The sequence derives from a woman between 45 and 60 years old in good health. The sequenced sample was blood T cells: a sorted CD56 or NKG2C T cell subset, CD4+ or CD8+ T cells, or bulk PBMC T cells (not recorded which). This sequence joins TRBV6-6 and TRBJ1-2. CDR3 sequence: CASSYKISNYGYTF.